These 15 T cell receptor beta chains were all obtained from the same sample, sequenced in a study of T-cell memory formation after mild COVID-19. A single record per CDR3 protein comes from TCRdb applying MiXCR to the 5' RACE reads. The repertoire holds about 160,000 distinct CDR3 sequences, with 25% to 40% as singletons. The sequencing input was PBMCs or a T cell subset sorted from them (not recorded which). These receptors were collected from an adult woman who had mild COVID-19 (a few samples of this study predate the infection). Cell type and time point are not known.

The chain combines TRBV25-1 with TRBJ2-7; the D call may be TRBD1 or TRBD2 (5 bases each). The J call may be mistaken, given a closer DNA end match to TRBJ2-5. The CDR3 totals 18 residues. Per germline, CDR1 MGHDK and CDR2 SYGVNS. The CDR3 DNA sequence: TGTGCCAGCAGTGAACCCGGGCCTACGACGGGGCGCCCTACGACCCAGTACTTC. Its translation: CASSEPGPTTGRPTTQYF.

The chain carries TRBV5-1 and TRBJ2-7; either TRBD1 or TRBD2 may supply D (6 bases each). V was pared by 4 bases and J by 4 bases, with 21 bases between. The CDR3 totals 16 residues. Germline CDR1 reads SGHRS; CDR2 reads YFSETQ. CDR3 DNA: TGCGCCAGCAGCCCAGCTCAAGGGGGGCGCAGGTACGAGCAGTACTTC. Translated, it gives CASSPAQGGRRYEQYF. The full variable domain, with the rest looked up from reference TRBV5-1 and TRBJ2-7, is KAGVTQTPRYLIKTRGQQVTLSCSPISGHRSVSWYQQTPGQGLQFLFEYFSETQRNKGNFPGRFSGRQFSNSRSEMNVSTLELGDSALYLCASSPAQGGRRYEQYFGPGTRLTVT.

The V call is TRBV4-1, the J call TRBJ2-7; a possible D gene is TRBD1 (6 bases). The germline CDR1 and CDR2 sequences are MGHRA and YSYEKL. The CDR3 consists of 16 residues. V was clipped by 1 base and J by 2 bases, with 15 bases between them. The CDR3 DNA reads as TGCGCCAGCAGCCAAGCCCCCGGGACACCCACCTACGAGCAGTACTTC. This codes for CASSQAPGTPTYEQYF.

CDR3 in DNA: TGCAGTGCTACCCGGAAACTAGCGGGGGGGCCGGTCCACGAGCAGTACTTC. This translates into CSATRKLAGGPVHEQYF. The genes are TRBV20-1 and TRBJ2-7, with 13 nucleotides matching TRBD2. The CDR3 is 17 residues long. The V gene's germline CDR1 is DFQATT and CDR2 SNEGSKA (reference sequence). V gave up 4 bases and J gave up 5 bases; unmatched junction bases: 14.

This clonotype was found many times. The chain uses TRBV27 and TRBJ2-1; D unclear. Germline V gene data show CDR1 as MNHEY and CDR2 as SMNVEV (reference sequence). Trimming removed 5 bases at V and 2 bases at J, with 13 bases between. This CDR3 has 15 amino acids. The CDR3 region has the DNA TGTGCCAGCAGTCCCGGCGGTAGGCCCTACAATGAGCAGTTCTTC. Protein: CASSPGGRPYNEQFF.

In its sample, this clonotype was seen a few times. The rearrangement links TRBV6-6 to TRBJ1-1, with D perhaps matching TRBD1 (5 bases). The germline V and J ends were trimmed by 8 bases and 8 bases, with 15 bases remaining between them. CDR3 length: 12 amino acids. CDR1 and CDR2 (germline): MNHNY, SVGAGI (reference sequence). The CDR3 DNA sequence: TGTGCCAGCGGAGGGGCAGGTCCGGAAGCTTTCTTT. Protein sequence: CASGGAGPEAFF.

V is TRBV24-1 and J is TRBJ2-2; 14 bases map to TRBD2. The J segment lost 7 bases and the V segment lost 4 bases, leaving 7 bases of the junction unmatched. CDR3 length: 17 amino acids. CDR1 and CDR2 (germline): KGHDR, SFDVKD. Here the CDR3 DNA reads TGTGCCACCAGTGACGCAGGGACTAGCGGGAGAATCGGGGAGCTGTTTTTT. This codes for CATSDAGTSGRIGELFF.

J is TRBJ2-1 and V is TRBV4-2, with D unresolved. This CDR3 has 16 residues. Germline lookup yields CDR1 LGHNA and CDR2 YNFKEQ. The V and J ends lost 3 bases and 6 bases respectively, with 18 bases between them. CDR3 amino acids: CASSHPRLGHLNEQFF. CDR3 DNA: TGTGCCAGCAGCCACCCCCGGCTAGGGCACCTCAATGAGCAGTTCTTC.

The chain has TRBV18 and TRBJ2-1; 9 bases are shared with TRBD1. Germline assignment: CDR1 KGHSH and CDR2 LQKENI. With V trimmed by 10 bases and J by 11 bases, 12 bases remained unmatched. The CDR3 totals 13 residues. The CDR3 sequence is CATQQGATPQQFF. CDR3 DNA sequence: TGTGCCACCCAACAGGGGGCGACCCCCCAGCAGTTCTTC.

This clonotype was detected only a few times. The chain recombines TRBV7-9 with TRBJ2-7; D remains unclear. The ends were cut back, 1 base at V and 6 bases at J, with 13 bases in the middle. From germline, CDR1 is SEHNR and CDR2 FQNEAQ (reference sequence). The CDR3 is made up of 14 amino acids. CDR3 coding DNA: TGTGCCAGCAGCTTAGTCGGTCTGAGCCTCGAGCAGTACTTC. The encoded protein is CASSLVGLSLEQYF.

V is TRBV4-1 and J is TRBJ2-3; D unresolved. V lost 3 bases to trimming and J lost 8 bases, with 6 bases between them. Germline values: CDR1 MGHRA, CDR2 YSYEKL. This CDR3 spans 11 amino acids. The CDR3 spells CASSHPGTQYF. The CDR3 DNA follows: TGCGCCAGCAGCCACCCCGGTACGCAGTATTTT.

This clonotype was seen a few times. The CDR3 region has the DNA TGTGCCAGCAGCTTACTGACTGGCTTCCAGCAGTACTTC. Translated, it gives CASSLLTGFQQYF. The genes are TRBV11-1 and TRBJ2-7, with D uncertain. Germline CDR1 reads SGHAT; CDR2 reads FQDESV (reference sequence). The CDR3 is made up of 13 amino acids. The V end was cut by 2 bases, the J end by 8 bases, with 13 bases between.

This chain links TRBV9 with TRBJ2-7; TRBD2 matches at 11 bases. CDR1 and CDR2 (germline): SGDLS, YYNGEE. The CDR3 sequence is 15 residues long. J gave up 6 bases and V 3 bases, and 8 bases lay outside the gene matches. Here the CDR3 DNA reads TGTGCCAGCAGCGCGGATAGCGGGGGGGCGGTCGAGCAGTACTTC. This encodes CASSADSGGAVEQYF.

This clonotype was recorded at least ten times. This rearrangement joins TRBV27 to TRBJ2-5; TRBD2 matches at 7 bases. The CDR3 length is 16 residues. CDR1 is MNHEY, CDR2 SMNVEV, per germline (reference sequence). Trimming at V came to 9 bases and at J to 3 bases, leaving 16 bases not matched to a gene. In DNA form, the CDR3 reads TGTGCCAGAGTAGGTACGACTAGCTATGCAAAAGAGACCCAGTACTTC. Amino acid sequence: CARVGTTSYAKETQYF.

CDR3 sequence reads: CASSQAPGTGTQAEAFF. CDR3 DNA sequence: TGCGCCAGCAGCCAAGCCCCCGGGACAGGGACACAGGCTGAAGCTTTCTTT. The chain joins TRBV4-1 to TRBJ1-1; 9 nucleotides match TRBD1. In germline, CDR1 is MGHRA, CDR2 YSYEKL. This CDR3 has 17 amino acids. The V and J ends lost 1 base and 6 bases, in that order; junction bases with no gene match: 12.